Below, 30 T cell receptor beta chains from the same sample are listed, as sequenced in a study of cytotoxic CD8 clonotypes in ibrutinib-treated CLL. Profiling relied on immunoSEQ multiplex PCR, and the TCRdb table lists in-frame clones only, not all of them. The table shows around 20,000 clones, with roughly three quarters occurring only once. Sequences were derived from PBMCs, sampled after 24 months of ibrutinib treatment. The receptors come from a human donor with chronic lymphocytic leukemia.

The V call is TRBV27, the J call TRBJ1-2, with D possibly being TRBD1 (5 bases). Germline-derived CDR1 and CDR2 are MNHEY and SMNVEV (reference sequence). The V end lost 5 bases, the J end lost 3 bases, and 10 bases lay between the germline ends. The CDR3 length is 13 residues. Here the CDR3 DNA reads TGTGCCAGCAGTCCCGGGACTTACTATGGCTACACCTTC. This gives the protein CASSPGTYYGYTF.

V and J are TRBV30 and TRBJ2-5; TRBD1 or TRBD2 may be the D gene (7 bases each). The CDR3 contains 16 residues. The V and J ends lost 0 bases and 0 bases respectively, with 14 bases between them. Germline V CDR1 and CDR2: GTSNPN, SVGIG (reference sequence). As DNA, the CDR3 is TGTGCCTGGAGTGTAAGACAGGGAGGGTACCAAGAGACCCAGTACTTC. This gives the protein CAWSVRQGGYQETQYF.

The rearrangement uses TRBV6-4 and TRBJ2-1, with TRBD1 matching over 10 bases. The CDR3 totals 19 residues. The V and J ends lost 3 bases and 2 bases, in that order; junction bases with no gene match: 13. CDR1 MRHNA and CDR2 SNTAGT come from the germline V gene. Here the CDR3 reads CASSEGTWGTGVAYNEQFF. In DNA, the CDR3 is TGTGCCAGCAGTGAAGGGACCTGGGGGACAGGGGTGGCCTACAATGAGCAGTTCTTC.

The chain recombines TRBV25-1 with TRBJ2-1; 8 nucleotides align to TRBD2. V lost 3 bases and J lost 7; bases outside the gene matches: 8. The CDR3 loop spans 15 amino acids. Germline CDR1 MGHDK, CDR2 SYGVNS. The CDR3 coding sequence is TGTGCCAGCAGTGAGGCCGGGGGGGGTGTTAATGAGCAGTTCTTC. The encoded protein is CASSEAGGGVNEQFF.

The gene calls are TRBV5-4 and TRBJ1-1; possibly TRBD1 for D (5 bases). V lost 4 bases to trimming and J lost 7 bases, with 17 bases between them. This CDR3 contains 14 residues. In germline, CDR1 is SGHNT, CDR2 YYREEE (reference sequence). In nucleotides, the CDR3 is TGTGCCAGCAGCAAAAACAGGATTCTAGTTGAAGCTTTCTTT. Its protein is CASSKNRILVEAFF. The full variable domain, in which reference TRBV5-4 and TRBJ1-1 provide the parts outside the CDR3, is ETGVTQSPTHLIKTRGQQVTLRCSSQSGHNTVSWYQQALGQGPQFIFQYYREEENGRGNFPPRFSGLQFPNYSSELNVNALELDDSALYLCASSKNRILVEAFFGQGTRLTVV.

Here the CDR3 DNA reads TGTGCCAGTAAATTACTAGGGAACACTGAAGCTTTCTTT. It codes for CASKLLGNTEAFF. The chain combines TRBV7-9 with TRBJ1-1, with D unclear. The CDR3 consists of 13 residues. V was pared by 9 bases and J by 1 base, with 12 bases between. The germline CDR1 and CDR2 sequences are SEHNR and FQNEAQ (reference sequence).

The chain uses TRBV5-1 and TRBJ1-2; 8 bases are shared with TRBD1. Trimming removed 2 bases from V and 5 bases from J; junction bases left unmatched: 5. CDR1 SGHRS and CDR2 YFSETQ come from the germline V gene. CDR3 length: 14 amino acids. CDR3 DNA sequence: TGCGCCAGCAGCTTAGCAGGGGGCGGGTATGGCTACACCTTC. Its translation is CASSLAGGGYGYTF.

The chain is built from TRBV5-6 and TRBJ1-1; D uncertain. Germline-derived CDR1 and CDR2 are SGHDT and YYEEEE. CDR3 size: 13 residues. V lost 0 bases, J lost 4 bases, and 7 bases lay in between. CDR3 loop: CASSLGGSTEAFF. CDR3 DNA: TGTGCCAGCAGCTTGGGGGGTAGCACTGAAGCTTTCTTT.

In this sample, this clone turned up a few times. V and J are TRBV5-1 and TRBJ2-3; D is unclear. CDR3 length equals 13 residues. Germline CDR1 is SGHRS and CDR2 is YFSETQ. Between the trimmed V and J ends, which lost 4 bases and 0 bases, there was a span of 6 bases. The CDR3 loop reads CASSAASTDTQYF. In DNA, the CDR3 is TGCGCCAGCAGCGCTGCTAGCACAGATACGCAGTATTTT.

The genes are TRBV5-1 and TRBJ2-3; D remains unclear. The V gene's germline CDR1 is SGHRS and CDR2 YFSETQ. The CDR3 runs 11 residues. V dropped 0 bases and J dropped 7 bases, with 3 bases sitting between them. The CDR3 sequence: CASSLAYTQYF. The CDR3 region has the DNA TGCGCCAGCAGCTTGGCCTATACGCAGTATTTT.

Concerning this clone itself: Other nucleotide sequences from this sample produce the same CDR3. The rearrangement joins TRBV15 to TRBJ2-3; 10 bases map to TRBD1. The CDR3 covers 16 residues. V lost 3 bases, J lost 3 bases, and 6 bases stayed unmatched. Germline lookup yields CDR1 LNHNV and CDR2 YYDKDF (reference sequence). CDR3 in amino acids: CATSRGDRGRTDTQYF. The DNA for the CDR3 is TGTGCCACCAGCAGGGGTGACAGGGGGCGAACAGATACGCAGTATTTT.

The table lists this clone with a few counts. V is TRBV27 and J is TRBJ1-1, with D uncertain. Deletions cut 6 bases from V and 3 bases from J, with 11 bases between. The CDR3 totals 13 residues. CDR1 and CDR2 from the germline V gene are MNHEY and SMNVEV (reference sequence). CDR3 nucleotide sequence: TGTGCCAGCAGCGAAACTATGGACACTGAAGCTTTCTTT. Translated, it gives CASSETMDTEAFF.

This rearrangement joins TRBV19 to TRBJ1-2; TRBD1 aligns across 10 bases. Trimming at V came to 3 bases and at J to 3 bases, leaving 4 bases not matched to a gene. This CDR3 is built from 15 residues. Per germline, CDR1 LNHDA and CDR2 SQIVND (reference sequence). This chain's CDR3 is CASSIMGTGDYGYTF. CDR3 bases: TGTGCCAGTAGTATTATGGGGACAGGGGACTATGGCTACACCTTC.

This clone was seen a handful of times. The chain combines TRBV19 with TRBJ2-3, with a possible D match to TRBD2 (5 bases). The germline V gene encodes CDR1 LNHDA and CDR2 SQIVND (reference sequence). V shed 6 bases and J shed 2 bases, with 18 bases lying between them. The CDR3 is 16 amino acids. CDR3: CASSPRLSLATDTQYF. CDR3 in DNA: TGTGCCAGTAGCCCGCGGCTGAGCCTAGCCACAGATACGCAGTATTTT.

This clone has more than one count but fewer than ten. This chain uses TRBV15 with TRBJ2-1; 8 bases line up with TRBD2. The germline V gene has CDR1 LNHNV and CDR2 YYDKDF (reference sequence). V shed 3 bases, J shed 9 bases, and the junction held 19 bases outside the gene matches. This CDR3 comprises 18 residues. In DNA, the CDR3 is TGTGCCACCAGCAGTCTCGTTGGCGAGCGGGGGTATTTTAGTGAGCAGTTCTTC. Translation gives CATSSLVGERGYFSEQFF.

V and J are TRBV5-1 and TRBJ1-3; the D gene is possibly TRBD1 (6 bases). The germline V gene has CDR1 SGHRS and CDR2 YFSETQ. Between the trimmed V and J ends, which lost 0 bases and 0 bases, there was a span of 10 bases. CDR3 size: 16 residues. The CDR3 DNA follows: TGCGCCAGCAGCTTGGGGGACAACAACTCTGGAAACACCATATATTTT. Translating gives CASSLGDNNSGNTIYF.

This clone has a count of ten or more. The V and J genes are TRBV5-1 and TRBJ2-7; 12 nucleotides align to TRBD2. There are 15 residues in the CDR3. Trimming at V came to 4 bases and at J to 1 base, leaving 3 bases not matched to a gene. Per germline, CDR1 SGHRS and CDR2 YFSETQ. In nucleotides, the CDR3 is TGCGCCAGCAGCACAGGGACTAGCGGGTCCTACGAGCAGTACTTC. Translated, it gives CASSTGTSGSYEQYF. The complete variable domain, with remaining parts taken from reference TRBV5-1 and TRBJ2-7, reads KAGVTQTPRYLIKTRGQQVTLSCSPISGHRSVSWYQQTPGQGLQFLFEYFSETQRNKGNFPGRFSGRQFSNSRSEMNVSTLELGDSALYLCASSTGTSGSYEQYFGPGTRLTVT.

J is TRBJ2-1 and V is TRBV25-1; D possibly matches TRBD1 or TRBD2 (5 bases each). V lost 3 bases and J lost 6, with 15 bases in between. This CDR3 is built from 15 residues. Germline values: CDR1 MGHDK, CDR2 SYGVNS. CDR3 sequence reads: CASSDPGTLGNEQFF. The DNA of the CDR3 is TGTGCCAGCAGTGATCCGGGGACCCTCGGCAATGAGCAGTTCTTC.

The chain couples TRBV27 to TRBJ2-5; a weak D match, TRBD2 (5 bases). Germline V gene lookup returns CDR1 MNHEY and CDR2 SMNVEV (reference sequence). The CDR3 contains 16 residues. Trimming removed 0 bases from V and 0 bases from J, with 11 bases in between. CDR3 DNA sequence: TGTGCCAGCAGTTTATCTTATGATAGCGACCAAGAGACCCAGTACTTC. It codes for CASSLSYDSDQETQYF.

This clone was seen only a few times. This chain connects TRBV6-6 to TRBJ2-1; the match to TRBD1 covers 8 bases. The V gene end was trimmed by 5 bases and the J gene end by 7 bases; junction bases not matched to a gene: 10. CDR3 length: 15 residues. Germline V gene data show CDR1 as MNHNY and CDR2 as SVGAGI (reference sequence). The DNA for the CDR3 is TGTGCCAGCAGTCCCCTCGACAGGGGAGAGAATGAGCAGTTCTTC. Its protein product is CASSPLDRGENEQFF.

The chain uses TRBV7-9 and TRBJ2-7, with no clear D. Germline V gene data show CDR1 as SEHNR and CDR2 as FQNEAQ (reference sequence). The length of the CDR3 is 11 residues. V lost 4 bases and J lost 3, with 4 bases in between. The CDR3 nucleotides read TGTGCCAGCAGCTCCCACTACGAGCAGTACTTC. Translation gives CASSSHYEQYF.

This clone was observed a few times. CDR3 sequence (DNA): TGTGCCAGCAGCTTGCCGGACAGCTCCTATGGCTACACCTTC. Amino acid sequence: CASSLPDSSYGYTF. The chain employs TRBV5-4 and TRBJ1-2; a possible D gene is TRBD1 (6 bases). In germline, CDR1 is SGHNT, CDR2 YYREEE (reference sequence). V was trimmed by 1 base and J by 4 bases, leaving 11 bases between them. The CDR3 covers 14 residues.

This chain uses TRBV25-1 with TRBJ1-2, with D uncertain. CDR1 is MGHDK, CDR2 SYGVNS, per germline. This CDR3 contains 14 residues. V lost 0 bases and J lost 8, with 13 bases in between. CDR3 DNA: TGTGCCAGCAGTGAATATAACCTGGCAGGAGGCTACACCTTC. Its protein is CASSEYNLAGGYTF.

The CDR3 is CASSSAGGADYGYF. Written as DNA, the CDR3 is TGTGCCAGCAGCTCGGCAGGGGGAGCGGACTATGGGTACTTC. The chain links TRBV7-9 to TRBJ2-7, with D tentatively TRBD1 (7 bases). The CDR3 consists of 14 residues. V lost 4 bases to trimming and J lost 12 bases, with 22 bases between them. Looked up from germline, CDR1 is SEHNR and CDR2 is FQNEAQ (reference sequence).

The chain combines TRBV2 with TRBJ2-1; D is uncertain. This CDR3 comprises 11 residues. V was clipped by 6 bases and J by 9 bases, with 9 bases between them. CDR1 is SNHLY, CDR2 FYNNEI, per germline. For the CDR3, the DNA is TGTGCCAGCAGCCCAAAGGTTGAGCAGTTCTTC. Protein product: CASSPKVEQFF.

The V call is TRBV5-1, the J call TRBJ2-2; D perhaps matches TRBD1 (5 bases). The CDR3 is 14 amino acids. Germline V lookup: CDR1 SGHRS, CDR2 YFSETQ. Deletions cut 7 bases from V and 6 bases from J, with 16 bases between. The CDR3 nucleotides are TGCGCCAGCGGGGCAGGACGAGGATCCGGGGAGCTGTTTTTT. Its protein is CASGAGRGSGELFF. Drawing the rest from reference TRBV5-1 and TRBJ2-2, the complete variable domain is KAGVTQTPRYLIKTRGQQVTLSCSPISGHRSVSWYQQTPGQGLQFLFEYFSETQRNKGNFPGRFSGRQFSNSRSEMNVSTLELGDSALYLCASGAGRGSGELFFGEGSRLTVL.

The V gene is TRBV9, the J gene TRBJ2-3, with 7 bases fitting TRBD1. Per germline, CDR1 SGDLS and CDR2 YYNGEE. The CDR3 length is 14 residues. Losses at the gene ends were 5 bases for V and 1 base for J; bases not matched to a gene: 4. The CDR3 loop reads CASRRGQGTDTQYF. The DNA of the CDR3 is TGTGCCAGCAGACGAGGACAGGGCACAGATACGCAGTATTTT.

The chain joins TRBV29-1 to TRBJ1-5; 7 bases line up with TRBD1. V was pared by 6 bases and J by 7 bases, with 9 bases of the junction left unmatched. Germline loops: CDR1 SQVTM, CDR2 ANQGSEA. The CDR3 runs to 13 residues. The chain's CDR3 is CSVAQSGGQPQHF. DNA for the CDR3: TGCAGCGTGGCCCAATCAGGGGGGCAGCCCCAGCATTTT.

This clone occurred a few times. The rearrangement uses TRBV27 and TRBJ1-5, with D unclear. The V gene's germline CDR1 is MNHEY and CDR2 SMNVEV (reference sequence). The V end was cut by 4 bases, the J end by 4 bases, with 5 bases between. The CDR3 has 12 amino acids. Written as DNA, the CDR3 is TGTGCCAGCAGTTCAATAAATCAGCCCCAGCATTTT. Translation gives CASSSINQPQHF.

The V and J genes are TRBV19 and TRBJ2-2; possibly TRBD1 for D (6 bases). In germline, CDR1 is LNHDA, CDR2 SQIVND (reference sequence). The CDR3 has 16 residues. V lost 3 bases, J lost 3 bases, and 14 bases lay in between. CDR3 sequence: CASSIWGLPDTGELFF. The CDR3 bases are TGTGCCAGTAGTATTTGGGGGCTGCCGGACACCGGGGAGCTGTTTTTT.